The source of this TCR beta chain is a study of T cells in Graves' hyperthyroidism and ophthalmopathy. This CDR3 has 14 amino acids. CDR1 and CDR2 from the germline V gene are DFQATT and SNEGSKA (reference sequence). The V end lost 2 bases, the J end lost 3 bases, and 13 bases lay between the germline ends. This clonotype appeared many times. RNA transcripts gave rise to amplified TCR beta CDR3 regions. Initially, a first-round RT-PCR of the TCR CDR3 employed the HTBI primer set. TCRdb reprocessed the multiplex PCR reads via MiXCR and lists one record per CDR3 protein. Of fewer than 650,000 distinct CDR3 sequences in the sample, roughly 14% were seen once.

Sequencing was done on a sample of blood. This receptor was taken from a woman in her thirties or forties with Graves' ophthalmopathy. The J gene is TRBJ1-2, the V gene TRBV20-1, with D perhaps matching TRBD1 (5 bases). Here the CDR3 DNA reads TGCAGTGCTAGATATCAACAGGACTACTATGGCTACACCTTC. This sequence encodes CSARYQQDYYGYTF.